These 21 T cell receptor beta chains originate from one sample sequenced in a study of blood T cell repertoires in COVID-19. TCRdb's copy holds only in-frame clones and misses some; the assay was immunoSEQ multiplex PCR. The table has 200,000 or so clones, almost 85% seen once; the top ten hold around 5.5%. The sequencing sample was made of peripheral blood. The receptors stem from a woman between 70 and 85 years old with active or convalescent COVID-19.

This chain uses TRBV5-1 with TRBJ2-7; the match to TRBD2 covers 10 bases. V lost 4 bases, J lost 4 bases, and 5 bases stayed unmatched. This CDR3 region has 14 residues. Germline V lookup: CDR1 SGHRS, CDR2 YFSETQ. CDR3 DNA sequence: TGCGCCAGCAGCCCCATAGCGGGAGGATACGAGCAGTACTTC. Its protein is CASSPIAGGYEQYF.

This clone was recorded only once. The genes are TRBV28 and TRBJ1-2, with D maybe TRBD1 (5 bases). The V gene's germline CDR1 is MDHEN and CDR2 SYDVKM. Trimming left V 6 bases short and J 5 bases short, with 10 bases between. The CDR3 has 12 residues. The DNA of the CDR3 is TGTGCCAGCAGGGAGGGGTGGTATGGCTACACCTTC. Encoded protein: CASREGWYGYTF.

The V gene is TRBV28, the J gene TRBJ1-2, with TRBD1 matching 10 bases. Germline V CDR1 and CDR2: MDHEN, SYDVKM. J gave up 5 bases and V 6 bases, and 15 bases lay outside the gene matches. This CDR3 is 17 amino acids long. CDR3 DNA: TGTGCCAGCAGGTTGGGACAGGGGAAGGCGCTTGGGTATGGCTACACCTTC. This sequence encodes CASRLGQGKALGYGYTF.

The chain links TRBV3-1 (or the pseudogene TRBV3-2) to TRBJ1-2, with 7 bases aligning to TRBD1. Looked up from germline, CDR1 is LGHDT and CDR2 is YNNKEL (reference sequence). This CDR3 has 15 residues. After removal of 5 bases from V and 5 bases from J, the junction contained 11 bases not matched to a gene. The CDR3 region has the DNA TGTGCCAGCAGCTCCCGCGGGACAGCACCATATGGCTACACCTTC. As protein: CASSSRGTAPYGYTF.

The genes are TRBV6-5 and TRBJ2-4; the D gene is possibly TRBD2 (6 bases). Germline V CDR1 and CDR2: MNHEY, SVGAGI. CDR3 size: 15 residues. The V and J ends lost 7 bases and 6 bases respectively, with 19 bases between them. CDR3 region: CASTQTGTGLNIQYF. The CDR3 DNA reads as TGTGCCAGCACCCAGACCGGGACTGGCTTAAACATTCAGTACTTC.

The chain is built from TRBV4-1 and TRBJ1-3; D call uncertain. Deletions cut 5 bases from V and 0 bases from J, with 11 bases between. The CDR3 extends over 15 amino acids. Germline V CDR1 and CDR2: MGHRA, YSYEKL. The CDR3 loop reads CASSFGSFSGNTIYF. CDR3 bases: TGCGCCAGCAGCTTTGGGAGCTTCTCTGGAAACACCATATATTTT.

This sequence joins TRBV4-1 and TRBJ1-5, with 11 bases aligning to TRBD1. V was clipped by 4 bases and J by 6 bases; unmatched bases: 2. Germline V CDR1 and CDR2: MGHRA, YSYEKL. The CDR3 spans 14 residues. The CDR3: CASSRTGGVQPQHF. As DNA, the CDR3 is TGCGCCAGCAGCCGGACAGGGGGCGTTCAGCCCCAGCATTTT.

CDR3 nucleotides: TGTGCCAGCAGCCAAGACACAGGGAAAAGGAATGAGCAGTTCTTC. Amino acids: CASSQDTGKRNEQFF. The rearrangement joins TRBV3-1 (or the pseudogene TRBV3-2) to TRBJ2-1; weak D call: TRBD1 (6 bases). Germline V gene sequence: CDR1 LGHDT, CDR2 YNNKEL (reference sequence). V shed 0 bases and J shed 7 bases, with 13 bases lying between them. The CDR3 runs 15 residues.

The chain is built from TRBV7-2 and TRBJ1-1; 9 bases are a match to TRBD1. V shed 5 bases, J shed 0 bases, and the junction held 7 bases outside the gene matches. The CDR3 totals 16 residues. Germline CDR1 and CDR2: SGHTA and FQGNSA. The CDR3 DNA reads TGTGCCAGCAGCCCCCTAGGGACAGGGATGAACACTGAAGCTTTCTTT. Protein: CASSPLGTGMNTEAFF.

This clone appeared a single time. V usage is TRBV7-2 and J usage is TRBJ2-1, with D perhaps TRBD2 (5 bases). V gave up 1 base and J gave up 7 bases, with 11 bases separating them. In germline, CDR1 is SGHTA, CDR2 FQGNSA. The CDR3 sequence is 14 residues long. DNA for the CDR3: TGTGCCAGCAGCTTAGTTGGACTCCTAAATGAGCAGTTCTTC. Translating gives CASSLVGLLNEQFF.

The chain couples TRBV24-1 to TRBJ1-1; D is unresolved. V dropped 8 bases and J dropped 0 bases, with 3 bases sitting between them. This CDR3 contains 11 residues. Germline CDR1 reads KGHDR; CDR2 reads SFDVKD. The CDR3 DNA sequence: TGTGCCACCAAGCTGAACACTGAAGCTTTCTTT. The encoded protein is CATKLNTEAFF.

This clone was recorded only once. J is TRBJ2-2 and V is TRBV11-2, with a tentative D call TRBD1 (6 bases). Trimming removed 0 bases from V and 3 bases from J, with 8 bases in between. The CDR3 totals 15 residues. The germline V gene has CDR1 SGHAT and CDR2 FQNNGV. In DNA form, the CDR3 reads TGTGCCAGCAGCTTAGACAGGGGCTACACCGGGGAGCTGTTTTTT. Translation gives CASSLDRGYTGELFF.

Written as DNA, the CDR3 is TGTGCCAGCAGCTCCCAGACAGGTCACACCGGGGAGCTGTTTTTT. Its translation is CASSSQTGHTGELFF. The rearrangement joins TRBV7-6 to TRBJ2-2; D possibly corresponds to TRBD1 (6 bases). This CDR3 contains 15 residues. In germline, CDR1 is SGHVS, CDR2 FNYEAQ. Trimming left V 4 bases short and J 3 bases short, with 12 bases between.

The rearrangement uses TRBV6-5 and TRBJ1-1; D is perhaps TRBD1 (5 bases). In germline, CDR1 is MNHEY, CDR2 SVGAGI. The germline V and J ends were trimmed by 5 bases and 1 base, with 11 bases remaining between them. The CDR3 runs to 14 residues. CDR3 in amino acids: CASSPPQENTEAFF. For the CDR3, the DNA is TGTGCCAGCAGTCCCCCACAGGAGAACACTGAAGCTTTCTTT.

This clone turned up a few times. The J gene is TRBJ2-1, the V gene TRBV30; 8 bases match TRBD1. Unmatched junction bases numbered 2, after V lost 0 bases and J lost 10 bases. The CDR3 extends over 12 amino acids. Germline V gene data show CDR1 as GTSNPN and CDR2 as SVGIG (reference sequence). The CDR3 nucleotides read TGTGCCTGGAGTGTACAGGGGGAGGAGCAGTTCTTC. This gives the protein CAWSVQGEEQFF.

The chain employs TRBV7-8 and TRBJ1-5; TRBD1 might be the D (5 bases). This CDR3 has 17 residues. Trimming removed 1 base at V and 0 bases at J, with 13 bases between. CDR1 SGHVS and CDR2 FQNEAQ come from the germline V gene. CDR3 loop: CASSLGSGRDSNQPQHF. The CDR3 nucleotides read TGTGCCAGCAGCTTAGGCTCGGGCAGGGATAGCAATCAGCCCCAGCATTTT.

The chain has TRBV28 and TRBJ2-7; D is possibly TRBD1 (5 bases). The V and J ends lost 4 bases and 4 bases respectively, with 8 bases between them. The CDR3 contains 12 residues. Germline CDR1 is MDHEN and CDR2 is SYDVKM. Here the CDR3 DNA reads TGTGCCAGCAGTTGGCAGGGTTACGAGCAGTACTTC. This gives the protein CASSWQGYEQYF.

V gene TRBV12-3 or TRBV12-4 combines with J gene TRBJ2-7; 7 bases match TRBD2. This CDR3 has 13 residues. The V gene end was trimmed by 4 bases and the J gene end by 3 bases; junction bases not matched to a gene: 3. The CDR3 DNA reads TGTGCCAGCAGTTCGGGACTAAACTACGAGCAGTACTTC. Its translation is CASSSGLNYEQYF.

This clone was picked up a small number of times. The rearrangement links TRBV5-1 to TRBJ2-3; 8 positions agree with TRBD1. In germline, CDR1 is SGHRS, CDR2 YFSETQ. There are 14 residues in the CDR3. V lost 4 bases and J lost 5; bases outside the gene matches: 6. CDR3 DNA sequence: TGCGCCAGCAGCCCCGGACAGGGACAAGATACGCAGTATTTT. It yields the protein CASSPGQGQDTQYF.

V and J are TRBV29-1 and TRBJ2-3, with unresolved D. The CDR3 spans 13 residues. Germline V gene sequence: CDR1 SQVTM, CDR2 ANQGSEA. V was cut by 4 bases and J by 3 bases, with 11 bases left in between. The chain's CDR3 is CSVGSRRTDTQYF. CDR3 DNA sequence: TGCAGCGTTGGTAGTAGGAGAACAGATACGCAGTATTTT.

The chain is built from TRBV2 and TRBJ2-1; TRBD2 matches at 12 bases. CDR3 length: 18 amino acids. The trim removed 2 bases at V and 0 bases at J, leaving 5 bases unmatched. CDR1 SNHLY and CDR2 FYNNEI come from the germline V gene. This CDR3 is CASSESLTSGSSYNEQFF. CDR3 bases: TGTGCCAGCAGTGAATCCCTGACTAGCGGGAGCTCCTACAATGAGCAGTTCTTC. Full variable domain (missing parts from reference TRBV2 and TRBJ2-1): EPEVTQTPSHQVTQMGQEVILRCVPISNHLYFYWYRQILGQKVEFLVSFYNNEISEKSEIFDDQFSVERPDGSNFTLKIRSTKLEDSAMYFCASSESLTSGSSYNEQFFGPGTRLTVL.